This T cell receptor beta chain was identified in a study of vaccination and CD4 T cells after COVID-19. Overall study context: Median time from COVID diagnosis to post-COVID sampling was over 85 days (35 to 161). Overlapping peptides of the spike proteins of SARS-CoV-2, HCoV-NL63, HCoV-OC43 and HCoV-229E were used for cell stimulation. A few convalescent patients were sampled at day 14 and days 161 to 241 post-vaccination.

This clonotype appeared a few times. Its antigen is as yet unknown. At the Johns Hopkins FTIC core, DNA taken from cultured CD4+ T cells was sequenced by way of the Oncomine TCR Beta short-read assay. TCRdb re-called the PCR reads with MiXCR, one entry per CDR3 protein. The sample includes under 20,000 distinct CDR3 sequences, around 40% of them seen just once. Germline V lookup: CDR1 DFQATT, CDR2 SNEGSKA (reference sequence). There are 12 residues in the CDR3. The V and J ends lost 6 bases and 10 bases respectively, with 16 bases between them. This sample's time point: late sampling 161 to 241 days after vaccination in three convalescent patients. Specified treatment: approximately 10-day PBMC culture with coronavirus spike peptide pools or control peptides (ViraFEST assay). In the ViraFEST assay, peptide-pool expansion preceded TCR sequencing of expanded clonotypes.

The sequencing here drew on CD4+ T cells from blood, cultured in vitro, taken about 7 months after SARS-CoV-2 vaccination. This receptor was taken from a human donor who had recovered from COVID-19. The J gene is TRBJ2-1, the V gene TRBV20-1; tentative D call: TRBD1 (5 bases). The chain's CDR3 is CSAPQGIGEQFF. The CDR3 DNA reads as TGCAGTGCCCCCCAGGGAATCGGAGAGCAGTTCTTC.